This entry lists 3 T cell receptor beta chains sequenced from one sample in a study of T cell responses to AZD1222 COVID-19 vaccine. Sequencing was performed with immunoSEQ multiplex PCR; in TCRdb, only in-frame clones are kept and a portion is missing. Here the sample spans 150,000 or so clones, roughly nine tenths being singletons. The sequencing here drew on peripheral blood, taken after recovery from COVID-19. All receptors come from an adult who had recovered from COVID-19.

V is TRBV27 and J is TRBJ2-1; maybe TRBD2 (6 bases). Trimming removed 6 bases from V and 0 bases from J, with 15 bases in between. Germline V CDR1 and CDR2: MNHEY, SMNVEV (reference sequence). This CDR3 spans 16 amino acids. The CDR3 bases are TGTGCCAGCAGCTCCATCCGGGGGAGCTCCTACAATGAGCAGTTCTTC. Translating it yields CASSSIRGSSYNEQFF.

V and J are TRBV9 and TRBJ2-4; no definite D call. The germline V gene has CDR1 SGDLS and CDR2 YYNGEE. Trimming took off 0 bases at V and 0 bases at J, with 4 bases between the two ends. CDR3 size: 14 residues. Written as DNA, the CDR3 is TGTGCCAGCAGCGTAGACGGAGCCAAAAACATTCAGTACTTC. It codes for CASSVDGAKNIQYF.

J is TRBJ1-4 and V is TRBV4-2; TRBD1 might be the D (5 bases). The CDR3 is 16 residues long. V was shortened by 0 bases and J by 5 bases, with 13 bases between the two germline ends. Germline CDR1 and CDR2: LGHNA and YNFKEQ. The CDR3 DNA reads as TGTGCCAGCAGCCAAGAGGAAGGAAGGGGCAATGAAAAACTGTTTTTT. Amino acids: CASSQEEGRGNEKLFF.